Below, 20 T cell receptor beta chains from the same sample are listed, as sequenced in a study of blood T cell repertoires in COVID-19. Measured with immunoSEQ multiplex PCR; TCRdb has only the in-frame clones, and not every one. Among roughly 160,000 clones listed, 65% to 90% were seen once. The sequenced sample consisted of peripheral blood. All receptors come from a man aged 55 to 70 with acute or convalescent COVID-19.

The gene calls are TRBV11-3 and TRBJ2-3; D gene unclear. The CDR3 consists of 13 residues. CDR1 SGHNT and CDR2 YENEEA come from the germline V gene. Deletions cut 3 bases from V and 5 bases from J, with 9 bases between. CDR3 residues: CASSFRQRDTQYF. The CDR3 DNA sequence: TGTGCCAGCAGCTTTCGACAACGAGATACGCAGTATTTT. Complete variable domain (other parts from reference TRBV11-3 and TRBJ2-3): EAGVVQSPRYKIIEKKQPVAFWCNPISGHNTLYWYLQNLGQGPELLIRYENEEAVDDSQLPKDRFSAERLKGVDSTLKIQPAELGDSAVYLCASSFRQRDTQYFGPGTRLTVL.

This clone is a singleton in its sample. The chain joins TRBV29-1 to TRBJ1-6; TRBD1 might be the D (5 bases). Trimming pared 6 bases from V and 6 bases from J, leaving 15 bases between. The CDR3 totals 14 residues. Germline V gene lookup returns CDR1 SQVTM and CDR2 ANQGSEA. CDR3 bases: TGCAGCGTACGACAAGCTGGGGCTAATTCACCCCTCCACTTT. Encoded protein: CSVRQAGANSPLHF.

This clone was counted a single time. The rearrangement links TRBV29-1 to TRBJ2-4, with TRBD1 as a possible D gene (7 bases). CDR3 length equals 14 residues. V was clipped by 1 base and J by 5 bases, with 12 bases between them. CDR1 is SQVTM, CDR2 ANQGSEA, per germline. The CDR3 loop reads CSVEVRDRQNIQYF. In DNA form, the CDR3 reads TGCAGCGTTGAAGTGCGGGACAGACAAAACATTCAGTACTTC.

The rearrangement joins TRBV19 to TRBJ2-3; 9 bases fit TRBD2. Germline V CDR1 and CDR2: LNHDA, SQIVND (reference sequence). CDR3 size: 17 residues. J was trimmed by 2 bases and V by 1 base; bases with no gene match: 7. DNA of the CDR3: TGTGCCAGTAGTATAGGGCCCGGCGGGAGGGCCACAGATACGCAGTATTTT. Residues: CASSIGPGGRATDTQYF.

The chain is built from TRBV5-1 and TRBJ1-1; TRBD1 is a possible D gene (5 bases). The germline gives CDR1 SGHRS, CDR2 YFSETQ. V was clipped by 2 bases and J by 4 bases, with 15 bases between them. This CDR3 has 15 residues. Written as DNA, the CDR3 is TGCGCCAGCAGCTTTGACGGACGGGGGGGCACTGAAGCTTTCTTT. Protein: CASSFDGRGGTEAFF.

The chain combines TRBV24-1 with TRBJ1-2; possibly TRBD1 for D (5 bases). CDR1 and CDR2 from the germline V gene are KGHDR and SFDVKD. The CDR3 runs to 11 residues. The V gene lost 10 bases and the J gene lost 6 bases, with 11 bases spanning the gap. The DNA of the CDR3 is TGTGCCACTTGGGGGGAGGATGGCTACACCTTC. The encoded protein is CATWGEDGYTF.

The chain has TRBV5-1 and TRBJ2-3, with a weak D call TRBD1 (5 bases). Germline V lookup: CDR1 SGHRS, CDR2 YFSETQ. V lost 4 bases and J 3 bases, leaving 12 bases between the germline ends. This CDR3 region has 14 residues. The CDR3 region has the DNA TGCGCCAGCAGCCTAATGGGGCTAACAGATACGCAGTATTTT. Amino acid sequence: CASSLMGLTDTQYF. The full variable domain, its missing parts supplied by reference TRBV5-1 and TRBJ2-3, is KAGVTQTPRYLIKTRGQQVTLSCSPISGHRSVSWYQQTPGQGLQFLFEYFSETQRNKGNFPGRFSGRQFSNSRSEMNVSTLELGDSALYLCASSLMGLTDTQYFGPGTRLTVL.

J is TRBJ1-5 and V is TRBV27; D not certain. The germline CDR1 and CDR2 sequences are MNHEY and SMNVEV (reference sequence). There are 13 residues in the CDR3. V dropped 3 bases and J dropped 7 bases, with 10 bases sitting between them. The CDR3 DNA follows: TGTGCCAGCAGTTTCGGTAGCGGACAGCCCCAGCATTTT. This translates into CASSFGSGQPQHF.

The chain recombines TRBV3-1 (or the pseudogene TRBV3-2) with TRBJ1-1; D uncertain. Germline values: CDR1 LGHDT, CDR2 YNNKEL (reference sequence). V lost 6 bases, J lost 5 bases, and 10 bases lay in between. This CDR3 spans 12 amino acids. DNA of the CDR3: TGTGCCAGCAGGGACCCGGGGACTGAAGCTTTCTTT. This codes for CASRDPGTEAFF.

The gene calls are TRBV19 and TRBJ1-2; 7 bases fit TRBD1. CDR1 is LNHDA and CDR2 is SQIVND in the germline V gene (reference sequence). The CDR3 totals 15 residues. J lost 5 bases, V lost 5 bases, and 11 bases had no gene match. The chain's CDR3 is CASSLGQHRGYGYTF. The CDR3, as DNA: TGTGCCAGTAGTTTGGGACAGCACCGCGGGTATGGCTACACCTTC.

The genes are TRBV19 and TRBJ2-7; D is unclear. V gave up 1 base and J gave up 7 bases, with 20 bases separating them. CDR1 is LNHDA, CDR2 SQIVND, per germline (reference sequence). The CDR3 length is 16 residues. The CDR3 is CASSIVAGFSSGEQYF. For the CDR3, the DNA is TGTGCCAGTAGTATAGTCGCAGGTTTTTCTTCTGGGGAGCAGTACTTC.

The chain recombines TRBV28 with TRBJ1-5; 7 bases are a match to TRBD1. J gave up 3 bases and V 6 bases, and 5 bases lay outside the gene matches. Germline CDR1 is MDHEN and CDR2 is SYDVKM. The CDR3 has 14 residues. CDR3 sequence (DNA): TGTGCCAGCAGCTTGGGACAGCTCAATCAGCCCCAGCATTTT. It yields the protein CASSLGQLNQPQHF.

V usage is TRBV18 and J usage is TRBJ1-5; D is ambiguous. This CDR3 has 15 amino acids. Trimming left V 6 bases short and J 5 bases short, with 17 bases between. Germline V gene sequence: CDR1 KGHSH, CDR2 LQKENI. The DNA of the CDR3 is TGTGCCAGCTCCGCGAGGGTAAGCCAGGATCAGCCCCAGCATTTT. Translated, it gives CASSARVSQDQPQHF.

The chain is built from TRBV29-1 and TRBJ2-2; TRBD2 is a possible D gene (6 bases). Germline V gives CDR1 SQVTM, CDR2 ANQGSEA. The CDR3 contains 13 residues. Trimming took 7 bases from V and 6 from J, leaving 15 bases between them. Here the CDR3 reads CSATGLLAGELFF. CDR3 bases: TGCAGCGCCACGGGACTTTTAGCCGGGGAGCTGTTTTTT.

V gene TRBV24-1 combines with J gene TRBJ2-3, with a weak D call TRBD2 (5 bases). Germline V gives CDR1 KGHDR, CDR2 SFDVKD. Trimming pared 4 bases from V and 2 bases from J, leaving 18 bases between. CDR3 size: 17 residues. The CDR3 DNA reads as TGTGCCACCAGTGAATCCCCGACGGACTCTTACACAGATACGCAGTATTTT. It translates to CATSESPTDSYTDTQYF.

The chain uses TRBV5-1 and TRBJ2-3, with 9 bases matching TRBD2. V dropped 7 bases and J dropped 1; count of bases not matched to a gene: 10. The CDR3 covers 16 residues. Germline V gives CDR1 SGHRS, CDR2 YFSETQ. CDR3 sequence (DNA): TGCGCCAGCCAGCCCAATTTAGCGGGAGGCACAGATACGCAGTATTTT. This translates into CASQPNLAGGTDTQYF.

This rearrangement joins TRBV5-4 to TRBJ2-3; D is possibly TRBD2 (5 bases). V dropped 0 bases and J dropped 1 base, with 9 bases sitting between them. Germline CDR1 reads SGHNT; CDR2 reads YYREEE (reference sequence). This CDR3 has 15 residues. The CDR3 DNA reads TGTGCCAGCAGCTTGGGTCGGGGTGGCACAGATACGCAGTATTTT. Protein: CASSLGRGGTDTQYF.

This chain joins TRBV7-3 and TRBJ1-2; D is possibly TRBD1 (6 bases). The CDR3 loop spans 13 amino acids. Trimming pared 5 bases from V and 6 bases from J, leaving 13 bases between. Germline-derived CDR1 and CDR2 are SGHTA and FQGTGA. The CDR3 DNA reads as TGTGCCAGCAGCCTGAACTCAGGGGATGGCTACACCTTC. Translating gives CASSLNSGDGYTF.

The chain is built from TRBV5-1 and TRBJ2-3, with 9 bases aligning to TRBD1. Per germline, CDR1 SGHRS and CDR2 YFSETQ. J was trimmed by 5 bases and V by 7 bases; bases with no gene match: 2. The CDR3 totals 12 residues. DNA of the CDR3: TGCGCCAGCGGGACAGGGATAGATACGCAGTATTTT. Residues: CASGTGIDTQYF.

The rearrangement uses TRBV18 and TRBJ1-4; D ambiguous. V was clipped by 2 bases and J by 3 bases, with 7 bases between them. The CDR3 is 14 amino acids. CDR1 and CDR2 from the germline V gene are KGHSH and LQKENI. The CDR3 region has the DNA TGTGCCAGCTCACCAATGCAGGCTAATGAAAAACTGTTTTTT. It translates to CASSPMQANEKLFF.